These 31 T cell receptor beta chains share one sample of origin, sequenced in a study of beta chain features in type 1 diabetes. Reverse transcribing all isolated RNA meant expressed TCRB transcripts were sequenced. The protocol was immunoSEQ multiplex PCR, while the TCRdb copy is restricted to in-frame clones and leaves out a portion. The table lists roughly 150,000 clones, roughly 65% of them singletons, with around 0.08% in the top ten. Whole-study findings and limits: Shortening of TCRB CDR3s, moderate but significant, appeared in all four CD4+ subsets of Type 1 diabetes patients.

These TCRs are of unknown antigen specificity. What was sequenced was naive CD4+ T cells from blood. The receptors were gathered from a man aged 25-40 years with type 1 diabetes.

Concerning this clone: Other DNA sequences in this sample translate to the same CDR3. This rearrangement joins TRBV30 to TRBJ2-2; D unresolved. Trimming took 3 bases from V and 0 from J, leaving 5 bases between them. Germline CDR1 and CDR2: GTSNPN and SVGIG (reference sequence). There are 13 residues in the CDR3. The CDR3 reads CAWRPPNTGELFF. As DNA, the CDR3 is TGTGCCTGGAGACCGCCGAACACCGGGGAGCTGTTTTTT.

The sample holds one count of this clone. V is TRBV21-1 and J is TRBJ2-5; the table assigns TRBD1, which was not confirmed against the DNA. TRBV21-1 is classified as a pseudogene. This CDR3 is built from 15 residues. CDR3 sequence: CASSSNRGNQETQYF. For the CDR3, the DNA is TGTGCCAGCAGCAGTAACAGGGGTAACCAAGAGACCCAGTACTTC.

The CDR3, as DNA: TGTGCCAGCAGCTTAACAGGAGAATTTCAAGAGACCCAGTACTTC. Amino acids: CASSLTGEFQETQYF. The J gene is TRBJ2-5, the V gene TRBV7-2, with D possibly matching TRBD1 (5 bases). The CDR3 is made up of 15 amino acids. The V and J ends lost 2 bases and 2 bases respectively, with 12 bases between them. Germline V gene lookup returns CDR1 SGHTA and CDR2 FQGNSA.

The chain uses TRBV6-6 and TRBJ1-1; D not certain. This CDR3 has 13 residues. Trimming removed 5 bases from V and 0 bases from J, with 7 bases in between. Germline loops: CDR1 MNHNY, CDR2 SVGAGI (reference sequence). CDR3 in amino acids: CASSNRVNTEAFF. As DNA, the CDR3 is TGTGCCAGCAGTAACAGAGTGAACACTGAAGCTTTCTTT.

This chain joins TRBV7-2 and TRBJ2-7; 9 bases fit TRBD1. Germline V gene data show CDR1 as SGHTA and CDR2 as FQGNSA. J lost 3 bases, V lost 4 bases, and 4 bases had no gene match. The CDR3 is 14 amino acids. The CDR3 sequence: CASSSRTGVYEQYF. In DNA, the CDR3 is TGTGCCAGCAGCTCGCGGACAGGGGTCTACGAGCAGTACTTC.

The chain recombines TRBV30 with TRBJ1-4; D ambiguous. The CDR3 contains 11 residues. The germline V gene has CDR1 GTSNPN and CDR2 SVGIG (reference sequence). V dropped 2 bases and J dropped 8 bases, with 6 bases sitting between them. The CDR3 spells CAWSIGEKLFF. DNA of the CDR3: TGTGCCTGGAGTATCGGAGAAAAACTGTTTTTT.

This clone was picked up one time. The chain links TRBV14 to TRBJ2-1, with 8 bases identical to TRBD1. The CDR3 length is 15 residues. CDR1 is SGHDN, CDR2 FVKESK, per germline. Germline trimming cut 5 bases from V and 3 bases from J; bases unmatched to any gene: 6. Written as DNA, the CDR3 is TGTGCCAGCAGCTCTAGAGGACAGGGCTACAATGAGCAGTTCTTC. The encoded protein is CASSSRGQGYNEQFF.

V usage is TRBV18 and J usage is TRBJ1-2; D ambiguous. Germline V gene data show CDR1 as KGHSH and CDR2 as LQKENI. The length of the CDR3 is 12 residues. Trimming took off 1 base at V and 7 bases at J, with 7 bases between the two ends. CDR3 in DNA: TGTGCCAGCTCACCACTAACTGGTGGCTACACCTTC. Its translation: CASSPLTGGYTF. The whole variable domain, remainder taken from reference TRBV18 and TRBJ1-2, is NAGVMQNPRHLVRRRGQEARLRCSPMKGHSHVYWYRQLPEEGLKFMVYLQKENIIDESGMPKERFSAEFPKEGPSILRIQQVVRGDSAAYFCASSPLTGGYTFGSGTRLTVV.

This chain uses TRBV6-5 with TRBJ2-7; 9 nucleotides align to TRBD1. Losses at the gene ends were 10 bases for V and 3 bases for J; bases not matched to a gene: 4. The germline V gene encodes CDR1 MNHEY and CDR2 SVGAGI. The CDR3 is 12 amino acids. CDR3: CATRDRDYEQYF. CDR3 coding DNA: TGTGCCACCCGGGACAGGGACTACGAGCAGTACTTC.

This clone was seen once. The CDR3 region is CAWSVRRSGLMNTEAFF. In nucleotides, the CDR3 is TGTGCCTGGAGTGTACGGCGTTCTGGGTTAATGAACACTGAAGCTTTCTTT. The V gene is TRBV30, the J gene TRBJ1-1; D call uncertain. V lost 0 bases and J lost 0, with 17 bases in between. Germline V gene data show CDR1 as GTSNPN and CDR2 as SVGIG (reference sequence). The CDR3 has 17 amino acids. The full variable domain, rest sourced from reference TRBV30 and TRBJ1-1, is SQTIHQWPATLVQPVGSPLSLECTVEGTSNPNLYWYRQAAGRGLQLLFYSVGIGQISSEVPQNLSASRPQDRQFILSSKKLLLSDSGFYLCAWSVRRSGLMNTEAFFGQGTRLTVV.

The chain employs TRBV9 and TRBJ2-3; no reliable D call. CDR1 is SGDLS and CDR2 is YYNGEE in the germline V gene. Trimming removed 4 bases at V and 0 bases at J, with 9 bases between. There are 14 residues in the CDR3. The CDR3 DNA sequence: TGTGCCAGCAGCCGCTCTGCCAGCACAGATACGCAGTATTTT. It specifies CASSRSASTDTQYF.

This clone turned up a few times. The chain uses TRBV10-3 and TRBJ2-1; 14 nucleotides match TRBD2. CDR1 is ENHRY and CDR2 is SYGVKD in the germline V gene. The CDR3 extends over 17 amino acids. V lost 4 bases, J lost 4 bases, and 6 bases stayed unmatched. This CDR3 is CAISAGLAGGPYNEQFF. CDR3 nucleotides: TGTGCCATCAGTGCCGGACTAGCGGGGGGCCCTTACAATGAGCAGTTCTTC.

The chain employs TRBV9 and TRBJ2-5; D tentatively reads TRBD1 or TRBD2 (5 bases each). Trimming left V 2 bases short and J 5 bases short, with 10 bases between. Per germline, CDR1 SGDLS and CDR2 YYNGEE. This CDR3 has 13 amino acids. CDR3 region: CASSVRGAETQYF. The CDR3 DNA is TGTGCCAGCAGCGTGAGGGGAGCGGAGACCCAGTACTTC.

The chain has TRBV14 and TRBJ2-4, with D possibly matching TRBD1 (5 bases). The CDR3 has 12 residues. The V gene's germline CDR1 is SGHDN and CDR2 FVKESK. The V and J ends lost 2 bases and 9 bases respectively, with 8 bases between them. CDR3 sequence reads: CASSQKGAIQYF. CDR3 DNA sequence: TGTGCCAGCAGCCAAAAAGGGGCCATTCAGTACTTC.

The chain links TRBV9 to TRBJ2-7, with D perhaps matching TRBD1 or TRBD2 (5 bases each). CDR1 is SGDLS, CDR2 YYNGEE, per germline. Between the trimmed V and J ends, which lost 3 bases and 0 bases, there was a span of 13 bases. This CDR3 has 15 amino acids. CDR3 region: CASSAGTGISYEQYF. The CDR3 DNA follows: TGTGCCAGCAGCGCCGGGACGGGGATCTCCTACGAGCAGTACTTC.

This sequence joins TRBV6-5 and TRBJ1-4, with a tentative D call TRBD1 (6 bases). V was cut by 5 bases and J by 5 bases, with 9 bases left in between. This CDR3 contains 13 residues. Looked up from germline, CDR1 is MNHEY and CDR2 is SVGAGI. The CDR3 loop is CASSLQGNEKLFF. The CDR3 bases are TGTGCCAGCAGTCTCCAGGGGAATGAAAAACTGTTTTTT.

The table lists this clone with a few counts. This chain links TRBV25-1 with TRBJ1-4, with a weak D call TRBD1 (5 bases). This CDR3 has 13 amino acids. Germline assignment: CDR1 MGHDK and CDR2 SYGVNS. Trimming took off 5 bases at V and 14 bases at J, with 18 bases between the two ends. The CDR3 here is CASSRGGARGLFF. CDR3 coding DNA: TGTGCCAGCAGTCGCGGCGGAGCTCGGGGCCTGTTTTTT.

The CDR3, as DNA: TGTGCCAGCAGCCAACATGTCCGGCATTGGGCTTTCTTT. The encoded protein is CASSQHVRHWAFF. The V and J genes are TRBV11-2 and TRBJ1-1; D is ambiguous. V was pared by 5 bases and J by 11 bases, with 18 bases between. The CDR3 runs to 13 residues. Germline V gene sequence: CDR1 SGHAT, CDR2 FQNNGV.

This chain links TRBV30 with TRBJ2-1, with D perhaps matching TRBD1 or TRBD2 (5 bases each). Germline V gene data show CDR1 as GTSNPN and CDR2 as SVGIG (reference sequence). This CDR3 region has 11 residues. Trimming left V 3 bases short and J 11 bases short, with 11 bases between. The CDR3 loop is CAWRMGEKQFF. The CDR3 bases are TGTGCCTGGAGGATGGGGGAAAAGCAGTTCTTC. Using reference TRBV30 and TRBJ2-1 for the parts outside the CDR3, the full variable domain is SQTIHQWPATLVQPVGSPLSLECTVEGTSNPNLYWYRQAAGRGLQLLFYSVGIGQISSEVPQNLSASRPQDRQFILSSKKLLLSDSGFYLCAWRMGEKQFFGPGTRLTVL.

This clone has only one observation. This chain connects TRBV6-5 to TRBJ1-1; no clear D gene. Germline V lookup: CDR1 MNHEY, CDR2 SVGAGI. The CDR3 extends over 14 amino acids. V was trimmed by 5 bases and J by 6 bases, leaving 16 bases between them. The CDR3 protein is CASSVTRVVAEAFF. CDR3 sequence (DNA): TGTGCCAGCAGTGTTACTAGGGTAGTCGCTGAAGCTTTCTTT.

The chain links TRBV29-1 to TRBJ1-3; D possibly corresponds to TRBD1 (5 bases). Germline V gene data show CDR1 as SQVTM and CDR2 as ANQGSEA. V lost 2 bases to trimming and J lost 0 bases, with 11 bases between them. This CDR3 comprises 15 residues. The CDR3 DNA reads TGCAGCGTTGAATCCCCGGGGACCTCTGGAAACACCATATATTTT. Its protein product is CSVESPGTSGNTIYF.

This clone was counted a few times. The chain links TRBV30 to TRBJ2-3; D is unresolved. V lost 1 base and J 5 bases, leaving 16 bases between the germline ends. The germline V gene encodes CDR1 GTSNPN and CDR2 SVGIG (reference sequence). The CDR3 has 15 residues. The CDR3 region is CAWSEGLSGQDTQYF. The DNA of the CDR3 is TGTGCCTGGAGTGAGGGCCTATCCGGTCAAGATACGCAGTATTTT. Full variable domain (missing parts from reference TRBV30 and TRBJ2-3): SQTIHQWPATLVQPVGSPLSLECTVEGTSNPNLYWYRQAAGRGLQLLFYSVGIGQISSEVPQNLSASRPQDRQFILSSKKLLLSDSGFYLCAWSEGLSGQDTQYFGPGTRLTVL.

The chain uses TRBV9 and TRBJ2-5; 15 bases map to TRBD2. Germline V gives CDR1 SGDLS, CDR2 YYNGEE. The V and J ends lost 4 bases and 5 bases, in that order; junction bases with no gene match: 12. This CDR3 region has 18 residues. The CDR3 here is CASSPDRTSGGAAETQYF. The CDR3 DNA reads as TGTGCCAGCAGCCCGGACCGGACTAGCGGGGGGGCGGCGGAGACCCAGTACTTC. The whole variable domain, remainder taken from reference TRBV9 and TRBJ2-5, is DSGVTQTPKHLITATGQRVTLRCSPRSGDLSVYWYQQSLDQGLQFLIQYYNGEERAKGNILERFSAQQFPDLHSELNLSSLELGDSALYFCASSPDRTSGGAAETQYFGPGTRLLVL.

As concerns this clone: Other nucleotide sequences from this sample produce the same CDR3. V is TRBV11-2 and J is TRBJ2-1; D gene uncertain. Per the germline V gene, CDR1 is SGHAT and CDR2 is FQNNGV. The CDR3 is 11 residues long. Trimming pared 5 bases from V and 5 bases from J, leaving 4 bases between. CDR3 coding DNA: TGTGCCAGCAGCCGACACAATGAGCAGTTCTTC. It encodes CASSRHNEQFF.

The CDR3 DNA is TGCAGCGGAACCGGACAGGTGGATGAAGCTTTCTTT. Its protein product is CSGTGQVDEAFF. V usage is TRBV29-1 and J usage is TRBJ1-1; 7 nucleotides agree with TRBD1. The CDR3 is made up of 12 amino acids. Germline lookup yields CDR1 SQVTM and CDR2 ANQGSEA. The junction had 9 bases not matched to a gene; V was cut back by 7 bases and J by 7 bases. The variable domain in full, completed from reference TRBV29-1 and TRBJ1-1, reads SAVISQKPSRDICQRGTSLTIQCQVDSQVTMMFWYRQQPGQSLTLIATANQGSEATYESGFVIDKFPISRPNLTFSTLTVSNMSPEDSSIYLCSGTGQVDEAFFGQGTRLTVV.

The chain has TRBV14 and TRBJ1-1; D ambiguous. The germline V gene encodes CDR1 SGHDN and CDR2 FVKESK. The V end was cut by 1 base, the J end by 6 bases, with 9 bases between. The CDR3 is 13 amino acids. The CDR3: CASSQVVGAEAFF. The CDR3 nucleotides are TGTGCCAGCAGCCAAGTAGTGGGAGCTGAAGCTTTCTTT. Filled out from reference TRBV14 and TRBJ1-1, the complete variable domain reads EAGVTQFPSHSVIEKGQTVTLRCDPISGHDNLYWYRRVMGKEIKFLLHFVKESKQDESGMPNNRFLAERTGGTYSTLKVQPAELEDSGVYFCASSQVVGAEAFFGQGTRLTVV.

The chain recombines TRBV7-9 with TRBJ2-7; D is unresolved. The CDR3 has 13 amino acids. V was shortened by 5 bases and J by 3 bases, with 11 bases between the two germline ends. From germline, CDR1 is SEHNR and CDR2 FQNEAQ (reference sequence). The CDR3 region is CASSLLTGYEQYF. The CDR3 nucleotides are TGTGCCAGCAGCCTTTTGACTGGCTACGAGCAGTACTTC.

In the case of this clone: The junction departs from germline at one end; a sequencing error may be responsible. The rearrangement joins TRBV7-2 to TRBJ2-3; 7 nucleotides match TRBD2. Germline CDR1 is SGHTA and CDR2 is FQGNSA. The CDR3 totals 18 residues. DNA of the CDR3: TGTGCCAGCAGCCTAGCCCCCCGCGGGGGTGGATTCACAGATACGCAGTATTTT. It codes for CASSLAPRGGGFTDTQYF.

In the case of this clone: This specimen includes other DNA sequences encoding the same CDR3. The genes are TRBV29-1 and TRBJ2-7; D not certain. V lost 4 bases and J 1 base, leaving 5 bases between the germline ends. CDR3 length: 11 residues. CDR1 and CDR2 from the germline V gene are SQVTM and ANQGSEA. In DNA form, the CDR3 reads TGCAGCGTTGGACAATCCTACGAGCAGTACTTC. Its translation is CSVGQSYEQYF.

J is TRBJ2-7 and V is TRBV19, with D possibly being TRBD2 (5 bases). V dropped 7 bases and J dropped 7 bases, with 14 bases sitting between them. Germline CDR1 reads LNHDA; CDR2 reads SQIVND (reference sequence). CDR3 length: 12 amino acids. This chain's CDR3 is CASNMNRGEQYF. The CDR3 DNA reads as TGTGCCAGTAATATGAACAGAGGGGAGCAGTACTTC.

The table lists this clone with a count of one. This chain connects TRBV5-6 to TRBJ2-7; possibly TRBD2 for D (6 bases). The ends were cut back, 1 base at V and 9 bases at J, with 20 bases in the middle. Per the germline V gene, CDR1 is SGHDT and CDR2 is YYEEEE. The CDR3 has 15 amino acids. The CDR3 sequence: CASSLRRGTRPGQYF. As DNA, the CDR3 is TGTGCCAGCAGCTTGAGGCGGGGTACGCGACCCGGGCAGTACTTC.